This T cell receptor beta chain was identified in a study of blood T cells in healthy people across ages. Through a sample-barcoded 5' primer and a J-beta primer mix, a second PCR was run for about 6 to 11 cycles. A 12-random-nucleotide template-switch adaptor tagged each cDNA molecule. TCRdb itself ran the 5' RACE reads through MiXCR, one entry per CDR3 protein. The sample shows roughly 800,000 distinct CDR3 sequences, roughly 64% of them seen only once. This clonotype was counted only a few times. Its antigen is as yet unknown. Study-level points and caveats: Higher diversity, along with more naive CD4+ cells, distinguished long-lived donors from aged donors.

This CDR3 is 16 amino acids long. V was cut by 4 bases and J by 2 bases, with 15 bases left in between. CDR1 and CDR2 from the germline V gene are SQVTM and ANQGSEA. Every donor gave 8 to 10 milliliters of peripheral blood. The chain links TRBV29-1 to TRBJ2-6, with TRBD2 as a possible D gene (5 bases). The specimen was blood. The receptor was isolated from a man aged 25 to 40 in good health. The CDR3 loop is CSVAEGTIPGANVLTF. The DNA of the CDR3 is TGCAGCGTTGCTGAGGGTACGATTCCTGGGGCCAACGTCCTGACTTTC.